This T cell receptor beta chain was captured by sequencing in a study of immune characterization of retroperitoneal liposarcoma. MiXCR was run by TCRdb on the PCR reads, yielding one entry per CDR3 protein. The table records fewer than 25,000 distinct CDR3 sequences, 37% of them present only once. With 11 bases removed from V and 2 bases from J, the gap between germline ends came to 15 bases. From germline, CDR1 is MNHEY and CDR2 SVGAGI. The CDR3 contains 14 residues. This clonotype was observed a few times. The origin of this receptor is a male donor with retroperitoneal liposarcoma. Specimen: blood. The V and J genes are TRBV6-5 and TRBJ2-2; D may correspond to TRBD1 or TRBD2 (5 bases each). CDR3 sequence: CAVPPGPNTGELFF. CDR3 DNA sequence: TGTGCCGTTCCACCGGGACCAAACACCGGGGAGCTGTTTTTT.